This entry concerns a single TCR beta chain. Its antigen is currently unknown. Germline and junction disagree at one end, which may indicate a read error. The data are from a study of cytomegalovirus exposure and HLA in healthy donors. Study-level background: Unique TCRs from HLA-typed donors, 65 million to 85 million of them, were held in an early data release. The study's findings and limits: Later on, a genetic analysis was performed. It linked a missense variant in DCLRE1C with V- and J-gene trimming of TCR beta.

This CDR3 comprises 13 residues. CDR1 is SQVTM, CDR2 ANQGSEA, per germline. 13 Jbeta primers and 60 Vbeta primers were used for the PCR. The table came from immunoSEQ multiplex PCR; TCRdb's copy has only in-frame clones and leaves some out. The sample has over 150,000 clones; about 84% are singletons. This receptor was obtained from a man aged 18-30 years in good health and CMV-seronegative. The sequenced sample consisted of PBMCs. The chain combines TRBV29-1 with TRBJ1-2; D possibly corresponds to TRBD1 (6 bases). The CDR3 region has the DNA TGCAGCGTAGAAGGACAGTCTAACTATGGCTACACCTTC. This encodes CSVEGQSNYGYTF. Based on the CDR3 plus reference TRBV29-1 and TRBJ1-2, the full variable domain is SAVISQKPSRDICQRGTSLTIQCQVDSQVTMMFWYRQQPGQSLTLIATANQGSEATYESGFVIDKFPISRPNLTFSTLTVSNMSPEDSSIYLCSVEGQSNYGYTFGSGTRLTVV.